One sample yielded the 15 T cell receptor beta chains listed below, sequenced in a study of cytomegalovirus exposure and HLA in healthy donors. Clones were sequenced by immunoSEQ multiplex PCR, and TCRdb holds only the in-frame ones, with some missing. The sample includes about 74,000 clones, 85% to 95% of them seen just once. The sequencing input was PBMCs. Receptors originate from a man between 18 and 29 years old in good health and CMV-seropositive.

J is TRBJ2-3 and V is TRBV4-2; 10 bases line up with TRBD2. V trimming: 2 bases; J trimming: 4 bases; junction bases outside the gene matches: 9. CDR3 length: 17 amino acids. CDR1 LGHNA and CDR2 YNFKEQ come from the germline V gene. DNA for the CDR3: TGTGCCAGCAGCCAACCCCTAGCGGGAGCGGTCGCAGATACGCAGTATTTT. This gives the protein CASSQPLAGAVADTQYF.

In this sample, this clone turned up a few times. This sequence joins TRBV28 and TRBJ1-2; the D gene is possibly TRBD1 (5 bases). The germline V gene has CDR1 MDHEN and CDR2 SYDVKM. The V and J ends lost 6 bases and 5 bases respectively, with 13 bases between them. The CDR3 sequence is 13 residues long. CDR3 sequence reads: CASSDSSSYGYTF. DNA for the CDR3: TGTGCCAGCAGCGACAGTTCTTCTTATGGCTACACCTTC.

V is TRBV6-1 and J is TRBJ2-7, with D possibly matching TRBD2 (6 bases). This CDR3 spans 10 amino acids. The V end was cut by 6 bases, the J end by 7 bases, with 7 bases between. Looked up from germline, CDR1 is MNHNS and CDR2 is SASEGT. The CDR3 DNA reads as TGTGCCAGCAGCGGAGGGGAGCAGTACTTC. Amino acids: CASSGGEQYF.

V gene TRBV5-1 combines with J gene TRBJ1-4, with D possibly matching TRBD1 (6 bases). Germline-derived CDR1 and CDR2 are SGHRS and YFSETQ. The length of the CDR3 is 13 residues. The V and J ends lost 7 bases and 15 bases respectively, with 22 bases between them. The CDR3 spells CASGSSDEGGVFF. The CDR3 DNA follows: TGCGCCAGCGGAAGCAGCGACGAAGGGGGGGTGTTTTTT.

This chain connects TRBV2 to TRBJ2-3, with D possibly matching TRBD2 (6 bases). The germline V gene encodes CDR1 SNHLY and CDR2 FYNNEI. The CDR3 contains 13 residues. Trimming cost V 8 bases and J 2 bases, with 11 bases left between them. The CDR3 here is CASEGDFTDTQYF. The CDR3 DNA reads TGTGCCAGCGAAGGGGACTTCACAGATACGCAGTATTTT.

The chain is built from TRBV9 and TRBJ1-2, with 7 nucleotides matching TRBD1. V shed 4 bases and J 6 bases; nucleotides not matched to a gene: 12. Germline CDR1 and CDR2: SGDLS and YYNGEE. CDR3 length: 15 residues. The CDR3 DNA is TGTGCCAGCAGCTCCCGGGAACAGGGGAGTGATGGCTACACCTTC. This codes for CASSSREQGSDGYTF.

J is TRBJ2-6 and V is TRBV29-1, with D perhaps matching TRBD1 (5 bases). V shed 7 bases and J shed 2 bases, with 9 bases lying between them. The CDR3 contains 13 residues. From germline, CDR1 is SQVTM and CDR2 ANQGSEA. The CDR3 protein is CSAAGTGANVLTF. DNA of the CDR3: TGCAGCGCCGCAGGGACTGGGGCCAACGTCCTGACTTTC.

In DNA form, the CDR3 reads TGTGCCAGCAGTTTAGAGGGGGGGGTAACTTACAATGAGCAGTTCTTC. Its protein is CASSLEGGVTYNEQFF. This sequence joins TRBV28 and TRBJ2-1, with D perhaps matching TRBD2 (7 bases). This CDR3 has 16 amino acids. Germline V CDR1 and CDR2: MDHEN, SYDVKM. V was cut by 2 bases and J by 4 bases, with 15 bases left in between.

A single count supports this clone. This chain's CDR3 is CASDRGTYEQYF. In DNA, the CDR3 is TGTGCTAGCGACAGGGGCACCTACGAGCAGTACTTC. The V and J genes are TRBV6-1 and TRBJ2-7; 8 bases fit TRBD1. This CDR3 spans 12 amino acids. The germline gives CDR1 MNHNS, CDR2 SASEGT.

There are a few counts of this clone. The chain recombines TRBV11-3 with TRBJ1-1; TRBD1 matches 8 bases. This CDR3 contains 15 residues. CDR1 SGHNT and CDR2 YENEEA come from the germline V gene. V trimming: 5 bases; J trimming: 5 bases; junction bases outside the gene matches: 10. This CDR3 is CASSQGAGVVTEAFF. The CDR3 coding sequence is TGTGCCAGCAGCCAGGGGGCAGGGGTGGTTACTGAAGCTTTCTTT.

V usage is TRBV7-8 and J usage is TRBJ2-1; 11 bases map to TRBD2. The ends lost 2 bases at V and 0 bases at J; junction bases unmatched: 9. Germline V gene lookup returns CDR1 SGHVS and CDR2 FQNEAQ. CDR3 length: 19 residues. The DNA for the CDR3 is TGTGCCAGCAGCTTACGGGGACTAGCGGTGATAAGCTCCTACAATGAGCAGTTCTTC. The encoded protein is CASSLRGLAVISSYNEQFF.

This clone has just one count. The CDR3 spells CASSVSDRRAYEQYF. CDR3 DNA: TGTGCCAGCAGTGTCTCGGACAGGAGGGCCTACGAGCAGTACTTC. The V call is TRBV6-1, the J call TRBJ2-7, with D perhaps TRBD1 (7 bases). Trimming pared 4 bases from V and 2 bases from J, leaving 15 bases between. The CDR3 contains 15 residues. Germline V CDR1 and CDR2: MNHNS, SASEGT.

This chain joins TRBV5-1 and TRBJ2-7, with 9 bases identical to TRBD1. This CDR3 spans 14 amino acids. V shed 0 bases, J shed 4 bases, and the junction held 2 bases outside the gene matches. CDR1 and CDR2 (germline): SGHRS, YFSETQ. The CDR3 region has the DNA TGCGCCAGCAGCTTGGGGACAGGGGTGTACGAGCAGTACTTC. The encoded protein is CASSLGTGVYEQYF.

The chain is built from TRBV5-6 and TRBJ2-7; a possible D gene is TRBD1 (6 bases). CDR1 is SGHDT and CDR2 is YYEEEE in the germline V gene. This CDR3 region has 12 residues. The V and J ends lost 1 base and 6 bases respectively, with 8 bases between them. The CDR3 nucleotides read TGTGCCAGCAGCTTGACAGGGAGCGAGCAGTACTTC. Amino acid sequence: CASSLTGSEQYF.

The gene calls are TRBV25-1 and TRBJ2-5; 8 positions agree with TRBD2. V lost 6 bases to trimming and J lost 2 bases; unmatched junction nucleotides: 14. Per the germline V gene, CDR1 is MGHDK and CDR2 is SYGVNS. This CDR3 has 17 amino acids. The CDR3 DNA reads TGTGCCAGCAGGCGGGGGGATGGGCTCGGACCACAAGAGACCCAGTACTTC. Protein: CASRRGDGLGPQETQYF.